The rows below give T cell receptor beta chains drawn from one sample of a study of cytomegalovirus exposure and HLA in healthy donors. Using immunoSEQ multiplex PCR, the repertoire was profiled, and TCRdb retains in-frame clones only, with some absent. The sample records 80,000 to 130,000 clones, 84% being singletons. Input material: PBMCs. The receptors shown here come from a woman under 30 in good health and CMV-seronegative. CDR3s include the opening cysteine and the closing phenylalanine or tryptophan. A D gene is named only where the DNA matches it firmly. Expanded clones get a size class; other rows say once, few or many, or leave the size out.

J gene: TRBJ2-1; clone size: NA; D gene: TRBD2; V gene: TRBV19; CDR3 protein: CASSIDGAGEGNEQFF; CDR3 DNA: TGTGCCAGTAGTATAGATGGGGCGGGAGAGGGCAATGAGCAGTTCTTC
J gene: TRBJ2-7; clone size: NA; D gene: TRBD2; V gene: TRBV30; CDR3 protein: CAWSVSPGLAEQYF; CDR3 DNA: TGTGCCTGGAGTGTCTCTCCGGGACTAGCAGAGCAGTACTTC
J gene: TRBJ2-3; clone size: NA; D gene: NA; V gene: TRBV28; CDR3 protein: CASSWRGTQYF; CDR3 DNA: TGTGCCAGCAGTTGGAGAGGTACGCAGTATTTT
J gene: TRBJ1-3; clone size: few; D gene: NA; V gene: TRBV7-6; CDR3 protein: CASSLGWGSTRSGNTIYF; CDR3 DNA: TGTGCCAGCAGCTTAGGGTGGGGCAGTACCCGCTCTGGAAACACCATATATTTT
J gene: TRBJ2-3; clone size: NA; D gene: NA; V gene: TRBV25-1; CDR3 protein: CASSQGQGSNFF; CDR3 DNA: TGTGCCAGCAGTCAAGGCCAGGGATCCAACTTTTTT
J gene: TRBJ2-7; clone size: NA; D gene: NA; V gene: TRBV6-5; CDR3 protein: CASSYFAGYEQYF; CDR3 DNA: TGTGCCAGCAGTTACTTTGCGGGCTACGAGCAGTACTTC
J gene: TRBJ1-2; clone size: NA; D gene: NA; V gene: TRBV6-1; CDR3 protein: CASRTGPGPDYGYTF; CDR3 DNA: TGTGCCAGCAGAACGGGCCCAGGGCCGGACTATGGCTACACCTTC
J gene: TRBJ1-1; clone size: NA; D gene: NA; V gene: TRBV27; CDR3 protein: CASSLVGGNTEAFF; CDR3 DNA: TGTGCCAGCAGTTTGGTTGGAGGGAACACTGAAGCTTTCTTT
J gene: TRBJ1-1; clone size: NA; D gene: TRBD1; V gene: TRBV19; CDR3 protein: CASSPGQGPEAFF; CDR3 DNA: TGTGCCAGTAGTCCCGGACAGGGCCCCGAAGCTTTCTTT
J gene: TRBJ1-2; clone size: NA; D gene: TRBD1; V gene: TRBV6-1; CDR3 protein: CASSEVGGQLYGYTF; CDR3 DNA: TGTGCCAGCAGTGAAGTAGGGGGACAGCTTTATGGCTACACCTTC
J gene: TRBJ2-3; clone size: NA; D gene: NA; V gene: TRBV5-6; CDR3 protein: CASSLVGLASSDTQYF; CDR3 DNA: TGTGCCAGCAGCTTGGTGGGCCTAGCGTCATCAGATACGCAGTATTTT
J gene: TRBJ2-7; clone size: NA; D gene: TRBD1; V gene: TRBV5-1; CDR3 protein: CASNRGTGIYEQYF; CDR3 DNA: TGCGCCAGCAACAGGGGGACAGGGATCTACGAGCAGTACTTC
J gene: TRBJ2-4; clone size: NA; D gene: NA; V gene: TRBV10-1; CDR3 protein: CASNPQHGWWRGVVNIQYF; CDR3 DNA: TGCGCCAGCAACCCCCAGCACGGTTGGTGGAGGGGTGTAGTAAACATTCAGTACTTC
J gene: TRBJ1-2; clone size: NA; D gene: NA; V gene: TRBV6-6; CDR3 protein: CASSLTQAYMDYGYTF; CDR3 DNA: TGTGCCAGCAGTTTAACCCAGGCATATATGGACTATGGCTACACCTTC
J gene: TRBJ2-7; clone size: NA; D gene: TRBD1; V gene: TRBV27; CDR3 protein: CASWDRALREQYF; CDR3 DNA: TGTGCCAGCTGGGACAGGGCGTTACGTGAGCAGTACTTC
J gene: TRBJ2-3; clone size: NA; D gene: TRBD2; V gene: TRBV10-3; CDR3 protein: CAISDLLAGGGDTQYF; CDR3 DNA: TGTGCCATCAGTGACTTACTAGCGGGAGGGGGAGATACGCAGTATTTT
J gene: TRBJ1-4; clone size: few; D gene: NA; V gene: TRBV6-1; CDR3 protein: CASIGLATNEKLFF; CDR3 DNA: TGTGCCTCCATCGGGTTAGCGACTAATGAAAAACTGTTTTTT
J gene: TRBJ1-4; clone size: NA; D gene: TRBD1; V gene: TRBV7-2; CDR3 protein: CASSHNIGQGYEKLFF; CDR3 DNA: TGTGCCAGCAGCCATAATATCGGACAGGGGTATGAAAAACTGTTTTTT
J gene: TRBJ2-1; clone size: NA; D gene: TRBD2; V gene: TRBV5-1; CDR3 protein: CASSWTSGGAGEQFF; CDR3 DNA: TGCGCCAGCAGCTGGACTAGCGGGGGGGCCGGTGAGCAGTTCTTC
J gene: TRBJ2-5; clone size: NA; D gene: TRBD1; V gene: TRBV6-6; CDR3 protein: CASSEGQYGEQYF; CDR3 DNA: TGTGCCAGCAGTGAGGGACAGTACGGGGAGCAGTACTTC
J gene: TRBJ2-4; clone size: once; D gene: NA; V gene: TRBV5-5; CDR3 protein: CASSPEYNIQYF; CDR3 DNA: TGTGCCAGCAGCCCCGAGTACAACATTCAGTACTTC
J gene: TRBJ2-3; clone size: NA; D gene: NA; V gene: TRBV6-6; CDR3 protein: CASSWGGAGTDTQYF; CDR3 DNA: TGTGCCAGCAGTTGGGGCGGGGCGGGCACAGATACGCAGTATTTT
J gene: TRBJ2-1; clone size: NA; D gene: NA; V gene: TRBV4-3; CDR3 protein: CASSQDDSLNEQFF; CDR3 DNA: TGCGCCAGCAGCCAAGACGACAGCTTAAATGAGCAGTTCTTC
J gene: TRBJ2-1; clone size: NA; D gene: NA; V gene: TRBV9; CDR3 protein: CASSVATGFQGEQFF; CDR3 DNA: TGTGCCAGCAGCGTAGCTACCGGATTCCAGGGTGAGCAGTTCTTC
J gene: TRBJ1-1; clone size: once; D gene: NA; V gene: TRBV7-9; CDR3 protein: CASSLAGRGNTEAFF; CDR3 DNA: TGTGCCAGCAGCTTAGCGGGCAGGGGGAACACTGAAGCTTTCTTT
J gene: TRBJ2-7; clone size: few; D gene: NA; V gene: TRBV9; CDR3 protein: CASSGRVGSSYEQYF; CDR3 DNA: TGTGCCAGCAGCGGGAGGGTCGGCAGCTCCTACGAGCAGTACTTC
J gene: TRBJ2-2; clone size: NA; D gene: TRBD1; V gene: TRBV18; CDR3 protein: CASSRGQGNTGELFF; CDR3 DNA: TGTGCCAGCTCACGTGGACAGGGTAACACCGGGGAGCTGTTTTTT
J gene: TRBJ2-7; clone size: NA; D gene: NA; V gene: TRBV19; CDR3 protein: CASRPSWQGKDEQYF; CDR3 DNA: TGTGCCAGTAGGCCCTCTTGGCAGGGCAAAGACGAGCAGTACTTC
J gene: TRBJ2-2; clone size: NA; D gene: NA; V gene: TRBV7-3; CDR3 protein: CASSLFGGMVFF; CDR3 DNA: TGTGCCAGCAGCTTGTTTGGGGGGATGGTGTTTTTT
J gene: TRBJ2-1; clone size: NA; D gene: NA; V gene: TRBV27; CDR3 protein: CASSVSSFPSTDEQFF; CDR3 DNA: TGTGCCAGCAGTGTGTCTAGTTTCCCCTCGACGGATGAGCAGTTCTTC
J gene: TRBJ1-4; clone size: NA; D gene: NA; V gene: TRBV28; CDR3 protein: CASSRANEKLFF; CDR3 DNA: TGTGCCAGCAGTCGGGCTAATGAAAAACTGTTTTTT
J gene: TRBJ2-7; clone size: NA; D gene: TRBD1; V gene: TRBV15; CDR3 protein: CATSSKTPGQGGDEQYF; CDR3 DNA: TGTGCCACCAGCAGCAAAACCCCGGGACAGGGAGGGGACGAGCAGTACTTC
J gene: TRBJ2-3; clone size: NA; D gene: NA; V gene: TRBV9; CDR3 protein: CASSPARGATDTQYF; CDR3 DNA: TGTGCCAGCAGCCCCGCCAGGGGCGCAACAGATACGCAGTATTTT
J gene: TRBJ2-7; clone size: NA; D gene: TRBD1; V gene: TRBV11-3; CDR3 protein: CASSRLGQGYEQYF; CDR3 DNA: TGTGCCAGCAGTCGCCTGGGACAGGGTTACGAGCAGTACTTC
J gene: TRBJ2-7; clone size: NA; D gene: TRBD1; V gene: TRBV19; CDR3 protein: CASGTGRLYEQYF; CDR3 DNA: TGTGCCAGCGGGACAGGCCGCCTCTACGAGCAGTACTTC
J gene: TRBJ1-3; clone size: NA; D gene: NA; V gene: TRBV5-5; CDR3 protein: CASSLSGTGNTIYF; CDR3 DNA: TGTGCCAGCAGCTTATCAGGAACTGGAAACACCATATATTTT
J gene: TRBJ2-7; clone size: few; D gene: NA; V gene: TRBV29-1; CDR3 protein: CSVQFSAEQYF; CDR3 DNA: TGCAGCGTTCAATTTAGCGCCGAGCAGTACTTC
J gene: TRBJ2-7; clone size: once; D gene: NA; V gene: TRBV6-1; CDR3 protein: CASIAVSYEQYF; CDR3 DNA: TGTGCCAGCATAGCAGTGTCCTACGAGCAGTACTTC
J gene: TRBJ1-2; clone size: NA; D gene: TRBD1; V gene: TRBV28; CDR3 protein: CASSLPGQGFYGYTF; CDR3 DNA: TGTGCCAGCAGTCTCCCGGGACAGGGATTCTATGGCTACACCTTC
J gene: TRBJ1-1; clone size: NA; D gene: NA; V gene: TRBV28; CDR3 protein: CASSLYQGLTEAFF; CDR3 DNA: TGTGCCAGCAGTTTATATCAGGGGCTTACTGAAGCTTTCTTT
J gene: TRBJ2-7; clone size: NA; D gene: NA; V gene: TRBV5-1; CDR3 protein: CASSPDIYSYEQYF; CDR3 DNA: TGCGCCAGCAGCCCCGATATCTACTCCTACGAGCAGTACTTC
J gene: TRBJ2-3; clone size: NA; D gene: NA; V gene: TRBV7-2; CDR3 protein: CASSLVGGADTQYF; CDR3 DNA: TGTGCCAGCAGCTTAGTGGGGGGAGCAGATACGCAGTATTTT
J gene: TRBJ1-2; clone size: NA; D gene: TRBD1; V gene: TRBV14; CDR3 protein: CASSSLKDRVYGYTF; CDR3 DNA: TGTGCCAGCAGCTCTTTAAAGGACAGGGTCTACGGCTACACCTTC
J gene: TRBJ2-6; clone size: NA; D gene: NA; V gene: TRBV27; CDR3 protein: CASSSSAGSGANVLTF; CDR3 DNA: TGTGCCAGCAGTTCGAGCGCAGGGTCCGGGGCCAACGTCCTGACTTTC
J gene: TRBJ2-2; clone size: NA; D gene: NA; V gene: TRBV27; CDR3 protein: CASSFSQSGELFF; CDR3 DNA: TGTGCCAGCAGTTTCAGTCAAAGCGGGGAGCTGTTTTTT
J gene: TRBJ2-1; clone size: NA; D gene: NA; V gene: TRBV11-3; CDR3 protein: CASSPRDNYNEQFF; CDR3 DNA: TGTGCCAGCAGCCCCCGGGACAACTACAATGAGCAGTTCTTC
J gene: TRBJ2-3; clone size: NA; D gene: TRBD2; V gene: TRBV28; CDR3 protein: CASRSAGVPYTQYF; CDR3 DNA: TGTGCCAGCAGGTCAGCGGGAGTCCCTTATACGCAGTATTTT
J gene: TRBJ2-6; clone size: NA; D gene: NA; V gene: TRBV11-2; CDR3 protein: CASSLDRAGANVLTF; CDR3 DNA: TGTGCCAGCAGCTTAGACAGGGCTGGGGCCAACGTCCTGACTTTC
J gene: TRBJ2-1; clone size: NA; D gene: TRBD1; V gene: TRBV6-5; CDR3 protein: CASSYDRGHYNEQFF; CDR3 DNA: TGTGCCAGCAGTTACGACAGGGGGCACTACAATGAGCAGTTCTTC
J gene: TRBJ2-7; clone size: NA; D gene: TRBD2; V gene: TRBV4-3; CDR3 protein: CASSWAGGSSYEQYF; CDR3 DNA: TGCGCCAGCAGCTGGGCGGGGGGTAGCTCCTACGAGCAGTACTTC